Listed here are 13 T cell receptor beta chains from one sample, sequenced in a study of shared clonotypes between healthy human individuals (dated by TCRdb to the early 2020s). Libraries were prepared through the immunoSEQ multiplex PCR assay. Held by TCRdb, this immuneACCESS table contains in-frame sequences only and omits some clones. Under half of the omission traces to an unresolved V gene where checked; the cause of the rest is unknown. The sample records around 440,000 clones, roughly four fifths of which are singletons. The top ten clones comprise about 11% of the sample. Sequences were obtained from PBMCs. These receptors were collected from a woman between 40 and 55 years old in good health. Some clones in this sample may be carry-over from other donors' samples.

As for this clone: Other DNA sequences in this sample translate to the same CDR3. The rearrangement uses TRBV7-9 and TRBJ1-2; maybe TRBD1 (5 bases). The germline V gene has CDR1 SEHNR and CDR2 FQNEAQ (reference sequence). V shed 3 bases and J shed 4 bases, with 9 bases lying between them. CDR3 length equals 13 residues. CDR3 coding DNA: TGTGCCAGCAGCTTGGGGCCTTCCTATGGCTACACCTTC. Encoded protein: CASSLGPSYGYTF.

The chain couples TRBV10-1 to TRBJ2-7; 11 nucleotides match TRBD1. CDR3 length: 14 amino acids. Germline assignment: CDR1 WNHNN and CDR2 SYGVQD (reference sequence). After removal of 6 bases from V and 2 bases from J, the junction contained 3 bases not matched to a gene. The CDR3: CASRGQGVPYEQYF. CDR3 nucleotide sequence: TGCGCCAGCAGGGGACAGGGGGTCCCCTACGAGCAGTACTTC.

The rearrangement joins TRBV6-6 to TRBJ1-5; D gene uncertain. Germline CDR1 MNHNY, CDR2 SVGAGI (reference sequence). This CDR3 region has 13 residues. V was cut by 5 bases and J by 4 bases, with 9 bases left in between. CDR3 in DNA: TGTGCCAGCAGTACCACCAGTAATCAGCCCCAGCATTTT. It encodes CASSTTSNQPQHF.

The chain has TRBV11-2 and TRBJ2-1, with 7 bases lining up with TRBD1. V was clipped by 6 bases and J by 8 bases; unmatched bases: 7. Germline V lookup: CDR1 SGHAT, CDR2 FQNNGV. This CDR3 is 13 amino acids long. CDR3 bases: TGTGCCAGCAGAGTACGACAGGGCGATGAGCAGTTCTTC. This encodes CASRVRQGDEQFF. Looking up the rest from reference TRBV11-2 and TRBJ2-1 gives the full variable domain: EAGVAQSPRYKIIEKRQSVAFWCNPISGHATLYWYQQILGQGPKLLIQFQNNGVVDDSQLPKDRFSAERLKGVDSTLKIQPAKLEDSAVYLCASRVRQGDEQFFGPGTRLTVL.

This sequence joins TRBV27 and TRBJ2-7; 8 bases are shared with TRBD2. Germline V CDR1 and CDR2: MNHEY, SMNVEV (reference sequence). After removal of 3 bases from V and 1 base from J, the junction contained 5 bases not matched to a gene. CDR3 length: 15 amino acids. The CDR3 region is CASSFTAGGSYEQYF. The CDR3 DNA is TGTGCCAGCAGTTTCACGGCGGGAGGTTCCTACGAGCAGTACTTC.

This chain connects TRBV28 to TRBJ2-6; TRBD1 matches at 8 bases. V was pared by 4 bases and J by 3 bases, with 8 bases of the junction left unmatched. CDR1 is MDHEN and CDR2 is SYDVKM in the germline V gene. The CDR3 is made up of 17 amino acids. The CDR3 bases are TGTGCCAGCAGTTCCCATGACAGGGGAGGTGGGGCCAACGTCCTGACTTTC. Protein: CASSSHDRGGGANVLTF.

Many counts were recorded for this clone. Germline and junction disagree at one end, which may indicate a read error. The chain recombines TRBV7-7 with TRBJ2-1; D gene ambiguous. Per the germline V gene, CDR1 is SSHAT and CDR2 is FNYEAQ (reference sequence). CDR3 length equals 15 residues. The CDR3 loop is CASSLTDSLTNEQFF. Here the CDR3 DNA reads TGTGCTAGCAGCTTAACGGATAGCCTTACGAATGAGCAGTTCTTC.

V gene TRBV28 combines with J gene TRBJ2-5; no firm D call. The CDR3 is made up of 15 amino acids. The germline CDR1 and CDR2 sequences are MDHEN and SYDVKM. Trimming cost V 4 bases and J 5 bases, with 17 bases left between them. Here the CDR3 reads CASSSGRGATETQYF. CDR3 nucleotides: TGTGCCAGCAGTTCTGGGCGAGGAGCTACGGAGACCCAGTACTTC. Filled out from reference TRBV28 and TRBJ2-5, the complete variable domain reads DVKVTQSSRYLVKRTGEKVFLECVQDMDHENMFWYRQDPGLGLRLIYFSYDVKMKEKGDIPEGYSVSREKKERFSLILESASTNQTSMYLCASSSGRGATETQYFGPGTRLLVL.

This clone came up once. For the CDR3, the DNA is TGCGCCAGCAGTCAAAGAGGGAATAGCAATCAGCCCCAGCATTTT. Its translation: CASSQRGNSNQPQHF. V and J are TRBV23-1 and TRBJ1-5; D is unresolved. TRBV23-1 is designated an ORF whose function remains uncertain. This CDR3 spans 15 amino acids. V was pared by 2 bases and J by 0 bases, with 8 bases between.

V is TRBV7-2 and J is TRBJ2-7; 9 nucleotides align to TRBD1. Looked up from germline, CDR1 is SGHTA and CDR2 is FQGNSA. The CDR3 runs 14 residues. Germline trimming cut 3 bases from V and 4 bases from J; bases unmatched to any gene: 4. CDR3 bases: TGTGCCAGCAGCTTTGACAGGGGGGGATACGAGCAGTACTTC. Translation gives CASSFDRGGYEQYF.

This clone was detected many times. At the DNA level, this CDR3 is encoded by other sequences in the same sample as well. The chain uses TRBV18 and TRBJ2-7, with TRBD2 matching 8 bases. In germline, CDR1 is KGHSH, CDR2 LQKENI. There are 14 residues in the CDR3. Trimming took 6 bases from V and 3 from J; bases not matched to a gene: 7. This chain's CDR3 is CASSPGTRDYEQYF. The CDR3 DNA reads as TGTGCCAGCTCCCCAGGGACTAGAGACTACGAGCAGTACTTC.

V and J are TRBV25-1 and TRBJ1-1, with D maybe TRBD1 (5 bases). The CDR3 covers 13 residues. Deletions cut 8 bases from V and 6 bases from J, with 16 bases between. Germline V gene lookup returns CDR1 MGHDK and CDR2 SYGVNS. As DNA, the CDR3 is TGTGCCAGCGCAGGGTTCGGGCGGCCTGAAGCTTTCTTT. Translation gives CASAGFGRPEAFF. Variable domain in full (rest from reference TRBV25-1 and TRBJ1-1): EADIYQTPRYLVIGTGKKITLECSQTMGHDKMYWYQQDPGMELHLIHYSYGVNSTEKGDLSSESTVSRIRTEHFPLTLESARPSHTSQYLCASAGFGRPEAFFGQGTRLTVV.

The J gene is TRBJ1-4, the V gene TRBV15; 7 positions agree with TRBD1. This CDR3 is built from 15 residues. The junction had 7 bases not matched to a gene; V was cut back by 1 base and J by 8 bases. Germline loops: CDR1 LNHNV, CDR2 YYDKDF (reference sequence). The CDR3 sequence is CATSRGGGEVEKLFF. CDR3 DNA sequence: TGTGCCACCAGCAGAGGAGGGGGCGAAGTGGAAAAACTGTTTTTT. The full variable domain, in which reference TRBV15 and TRBJ1-4 provide the parts outside the CDR3, is DAMVIQNPRYQVTQFGKPVTLSCSQTLNHNVMYWYQQKSSQAPKLLFHYYDKDFNNEADTPDNFQSRRPNTSFCFLDIRSPGLGDTAMYLCATSRGGGEVEKLFFGSGTQLSVL.